This T cell receptor (beta chain) originates from a study of glioma-infiltrating T cells. The CDR3 has 14 amino acids. Germline CDR1 and CDR2: MNHEY and SVGEGT. Trimming cost V 2 bases and J 4 bases, with 12 bases left between them. Worth noting for this clonotype: A read error is likely, as this CDR3 ends without the conserved phenylalanine or tryptophan.

Using RNA template, CDR3s of TCR alpha and beta were amplified with iRepertoire arm-PCR. TCRdb re-called the multiplex PCR reads with MiXCR, one entry per CDR3 protein. The top ten clones hold roughly a fifth of a sample with 150,000 or so distinct CDR3 sequences, around 42% of them seen once. The source material was glioma tissue, nonneoplastic brain tissue, or PBMCs (not recorded which). The chain combines TRBV6-2 or TRBV6-3 with TRBJ2-7, with D possibly being TRBD1 (5 bases). This clonotype originated in a human donor with low-grade glioma or glioblastoma, undergoing nonglioma brain surgery, or in good health (not recorded which). The DNA for the CDR3 is TGTGCCAGCAGTTACGGGCAGGGTCTATACGAGCAGTACTCC. This sequence encodes CASSYGQGLYEQYS.